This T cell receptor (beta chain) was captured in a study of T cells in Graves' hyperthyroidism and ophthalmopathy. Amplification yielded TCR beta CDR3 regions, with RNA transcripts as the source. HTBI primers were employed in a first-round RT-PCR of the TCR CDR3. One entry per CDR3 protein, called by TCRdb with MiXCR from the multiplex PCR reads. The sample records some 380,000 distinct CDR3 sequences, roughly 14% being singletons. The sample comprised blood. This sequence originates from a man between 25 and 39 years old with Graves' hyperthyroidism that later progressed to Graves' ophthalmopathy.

The CDR3: CASSQSRENQETQYF. In nucleotides, the CDR3 is TGTGCCAGCAGCCAATCTAGGGAAAACCAAGAGACCCAGTACTTC. This rearrangement joins TRBV13 to TRBJ2-5; D remains unclear. Germline CDR1 is PRHDT and CDR2 is FYEKMQ (reference sequence). CDR3 length equals 15 residues. The V and J ends lost 5 bases and 0 bases respectively, with 13 bases between them.